The entry below gives a single T cell receptor (beta chain) sequence along with its context. This entry comes from a study of shared clonotypes between healthy human individuals. This CDR3 is built from 13 residues. V shed 2 bases and J shed 3 bases, with 8 bases lying between them. CDR1 and CDR2 (germline): KGHSH, LQKENI. Unsorted samples drew genomic DNA from about 100 million PBMCs. At a deep level, the assay was run. PCR replicates performed on unsorted PBMC used roughly 300 ng DNA, around 30,000 T cell genomes. Libraries were prepared by immunoSEQ multiplex PCR; TCRdb keeps only in-frame clonotypes and omits some of them. The sample includes 450,000 to 550,000 clones, 75% to 85% of them seen just once.

The chain recombines TRBV18 with TRBJ2-7; no clear D. This clonotype originated in a woman between 40 and 50 years old in good health. Some clones in this sample may be carry-over from other donors' samples. The sequencing sample was made of PBMCs. CDR3 DNA sequence: TGTGCCAGCTCACCAGCCACTAACTACGAGCAGTACTTC. Protein: CASSPATNYEQYF.